This T cell receptor beta chain was retrieved from a study of T cell responses to AZD1222 COVID-19 vaccine. Study-level points and caveats: Recipients of two AZD1222 doses showed rising Spike-specific TCR breadth and depth. Only after the peak T cell response were repertoires sampled.

This CDR3 is built from 15 residues. Germline V lookup: CDR1 MNHEY, CDR2 SMNVEV (reference sequence). Trimming shortened V by 4 bases and J by 0 bases, and 12 bases separated the two germline ends. Profiled with immunoSEQ multiplex PCR; TCRdb holds only in-frame clones, not every one. The table includes about 140,000 clones, almost 90% detected once. Concerning this clone itself: Antigen: not known.

The source was peripheral blood, collected on day 0 of AZD1222 vaccination. The sequence was collected from an adult in good health. The chain employs TRBV27 and TRBJ1-1, with a tentative D call TRBD1 (6 bases). The CDR3 DNA sequence: TGTGCCAGCAGTTCCTACAGGGACCTGAACACTGAAGCTTTCTTT. It codes for CASSSYRDLNTEAFF.